This T cell receptor (beta chain) was found in a study of T cells in Graves' hyperthyroidism and ophthalmopathy. Overall study context: It was at initial diagnosis, before any treatment, that peripheral blood was collected. Study outcomes and limitations: Before onset, ophthalmopathy was predicted by the model a median around 6.5 months earlier.

The germline V gene has CDR1 LGHNT and CDR2 FRNRAP. With V trimmed by 6 bases and J by 7 bases, 4 bases remained unmatched. This CDR3 has 13 residues. Exclusion criteria comprised uncontrolled infection, other autoimmune disease, pregnancy or lactation. TCR beta CDR3 sequences were amplified from RNA transcripts. Using the HTBI primer set, a first-round RT-PCR was run on the TCR CDR3. TCRdb re-called the multiplex PCR reads with MiXCR, one entry per CDR3 protein. The sample carries hundreds of thousands of distinct CDR3 sequences, more than 12% recorded once. About this clonotype itself: Antigen unknown.

The origin of this receptor is a woman aged 50 to 65 with Graves' ophthalmopathy. What was sequenced was blood. The J gene is TRBJ2-1, the V gene TRBV12-5, with 9 bases identical to TRBD2. The DNA for the CDR3 is TGTGCTAGTGGCTTGACTAGCGGAAATGAGCAGTTCTTC. Protein: CASGLTSGNEQFF. Full variable domain (remainder filled in from reference TRBV12-5 and TRBJ2-1): DARVTQTPRHKVTEMGQEVTMRCQPILGHNTVFWYRQTMMQGLELLAYFRNRAPLDDSGMPKDRFSAEMPDATLATLKIQPSEPRDSAVYFCASGLTSGNEQFFGPGTRLTVL.